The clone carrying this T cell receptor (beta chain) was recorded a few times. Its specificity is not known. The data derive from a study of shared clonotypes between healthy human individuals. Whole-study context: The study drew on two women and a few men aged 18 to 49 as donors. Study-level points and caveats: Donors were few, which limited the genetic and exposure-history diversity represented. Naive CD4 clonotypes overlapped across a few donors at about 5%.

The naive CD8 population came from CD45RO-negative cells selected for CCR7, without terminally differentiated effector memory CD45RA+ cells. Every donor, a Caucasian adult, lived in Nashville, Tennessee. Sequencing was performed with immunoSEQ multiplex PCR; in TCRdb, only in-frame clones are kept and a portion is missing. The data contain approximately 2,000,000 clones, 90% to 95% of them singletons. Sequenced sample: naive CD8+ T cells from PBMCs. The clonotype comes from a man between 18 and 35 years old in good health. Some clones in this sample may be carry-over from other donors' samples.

Written as DNA, the CDR3 is TGTGCCAGCAGCTTTCCTAGGAGAAACACTGAAGCTTTCTTT. Residues: CASSFPRRNTEAFF. This chain uses TRBV7-9 with TRBJ1-1; D gene ambiguous. The V and J ends lost 3 bases and 2 bases respectively, with 10 bases between them. Per the germline V gene, CDR1 is SEHNR and CDR2 is FQNEAQ (reference sequence). The CDR3 consists of 14 residues.